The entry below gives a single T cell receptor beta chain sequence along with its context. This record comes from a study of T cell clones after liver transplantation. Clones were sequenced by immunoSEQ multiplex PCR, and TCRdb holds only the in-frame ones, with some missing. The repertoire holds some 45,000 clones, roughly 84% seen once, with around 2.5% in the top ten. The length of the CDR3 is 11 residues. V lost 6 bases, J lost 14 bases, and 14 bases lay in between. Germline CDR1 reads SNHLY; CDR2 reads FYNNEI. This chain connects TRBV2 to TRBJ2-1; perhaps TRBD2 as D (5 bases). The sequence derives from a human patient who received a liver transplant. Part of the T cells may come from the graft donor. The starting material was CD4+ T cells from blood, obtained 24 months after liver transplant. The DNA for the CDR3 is TGTGCCAGCAGACGGACTGGTGGGGAGTTCTTC. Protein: CASRRTGGEFF.